This is a list of T cell receptor beta chains from one sample in a study of shared clonotypes between healthy human individuals. Data came from immunoSEQ multiplex PCR; TCRdb stores just in-frame clones and leaves some out. The repertoire includes some 2.4 million clones, approximately 93% of them detected once, and 0.35% to 0.45% sits in the top ten. The specimen was naive CD4+ T cells from PBMCs. The receptors originated from a man aged 18 to 29 in good health. Some clones in this sample may be carry-over from other donors' samples. The CDR3 runs from the conserved cysteine through the conserved F or W. D genes are given only for firm matches. A row's size may be missing; if present it is once, few, many or a size class.

clone size,J gene,D gene,V gene,CDR3 DNA,CDR3 protein
NA,TRBJ2-7,TRBD2,TRBV2,TGTGCCAGCAGTGAGCCAGGCCCGGGTAGCGGGGGCTACGAGCAGTACTTC,CASSEPGPGSGGYEQYF
NA,TRBJ2-2,NA,TRBV6-6,TGTGCCAGCAGTTACTCCCCGAACACCGGGGAGCTGTTTTTT,CASSYSPNTGELFF
NA,TRBJ2-7,TRBD1,TRBV7-2,TGTGCCAGCAGCATCCGTGCCTCAGGGGGCGATTCCTACGAGCAGTACTTC,CASSIRASGGDSYEQYF
NA,TRBJ1-3,NA,TRBV27,TGTGCCAGCAGACGGGGGCTCCCTGGAAACACCATATATTTT,CASRRGLPGNTIYF
NA,TRBJ2-1,NA,TRBV28,TGTGCCAGCCAGCAAGGGGGACCCATCTCCTACAATGAGCAGTTCTTC,CASQQGGPISYNEQFF
NA,TRBJ2-7,TRBD2,TRBV29-1,TGCAGCGTGAGCGGACTAGCGGGATTTTCGAGGTCCTACGAGCAGTACTTC,CSVSGLAGFSRSYEQYF
once,TRBJ2-3,NA,TRBV7-8,TGTGCCAGCAGCTTAGTGGGGTCCGGGTTGAATACGCAGTATTTT,CASSLVGSGLNTQYF
NA,TRBJ1-3,NA,TRBV28,TGTGCCAGCAGTTTAAATTTGGGACGCTCCTCTGGAAACACCATATATTTT,CASSLNLGRSSGNTIYF
NA,TRBJ2-2,TRBD1,TRBV6-6,TGTGCCAGCAGTCGAGACAGGGGAACCGGGGAGCTGTTTTTT,CASSRDRGTGELFF
NA,TRBJ2-3,TRBD2,TRBV28,TGTGCCAGCAGCCCGGGGGGGGATGGCACAGATACGCAGTATTTT,CASSPGGDGTDTQYF
NA,TRBJ1-4,NA,TRBV4-2,TGTGCCAGCAGCATGGGGCGGGGGGGAACTAATGAAAAACTGTTTTTT,CASSMGRGGTNEKLFF
NA,TRBJ2-5,NA,TRBV4-2,TGTGCCAGCAGCCAAGAGTCAGGGTTTGACGACAAGCAGTACTTC,CASSQESGFDDKQYF
NA,TRBJ2-3,NA,TRBV7-9,TGTGCCAGCAGCTATGGGAATATGGAGGATACGCAGTATTTT,CASSYGNMEDTQYF
NA,TRBJ2-1,NA,TRBV4-3,TGCGCCAGCAGCCAGCGGGCTATTCCCCACAATGAGCAGTTCTTC,CASSQRAIPHNEQFF
NA,TRBJ2-2,NA,TRBV18,TGTGCCAGCTCCCCCTCCGGCTCGGGGGAGCTGTTTTTT,CASSPSGSGELFF
NA,TRBJ2-5,NA,TRBV19,TGTGCCAGTAGTGCCCCGTTGGGGGCGAGCCTATCCGGAGGAGAGACCCAGTACTTC,CASSAPLGASLSGGETQYF
NA,TRBJ2-7,TRBD1,TRBV19,TGTGCCAGTAGTGCCCTTAACGACAGGGGGTTCAGGTCCTACGAGCAGTACTTC,CASSALNDRGFRSYEQYF
NA,TRBJ1-5,TRBD1,TRBV28,TGTGCCAGCCACAGGGGAATCAATCAGCCCCAGCATTTT,CASHRGINQPQHF
once,TRBJ1-2,TRBD1,TRBV29-1,TGCAGCGTTGACTGGCAGGGGGATGACGGCTACACCTTC,CSVDWQGDDGYTF
NA,TRBJ1-4,NA,TRBV29-1,TGCAGCGTTATAGGAGGGGATGAAAAACTGTTTTTT,CSVIGGDEKLFF
NA,TRBJ2-2,NA,TRBV5-8,TGTGCCAGCAGAACCAGGGATCCCGGGGAGCTGTTTTTT,CASRTRDPGELFF
NA,TRBJ1-1,TRBD1,TRBV5-4,TGTGCCAGCAGCATCCGGGACAGGGACCTTACCGCGGCTTTCTTT,CASSIRDRDLTAAFF
NA,TRBJ2-7,TRBD1,TRBV7-9,TGTGCCAGCAGCTTAGGGGACAGGGACGAGCAGTACTTC,CASSLGDRDEQYF
once,TRBJ2-7,TRBD1,TRBV10-3,TGTGCCACCGGGACCGGGACAGGGTTCTACGAGCAGTACTTC,CATGTGTGFYEQYF
NA,TRBJ2-2,TRBD1,TRBV5-4,TGTGCCAGCAGCGCCCGGGACAGACTCACCGGGGAGCTGTTTTTT,CASSARDRLTGELFF
NA,TRBJ2-7,TRBD1,TRBV11-2,TGTGCCAGCAGCAGAGGGACAGGGGGCATGGTCCACGAGCAGTACTTC,CASSRGTGGMVHEQYF
NA,TRBJ2-3,NA,TRBV19,TGTGCCAGTAATGAGGGCTCAGATACGCAGTATTTT,CASNEGSDTQYF
NA,TRBJ2-1,TRBD2,TRBV10-3,TGTGCCATCAGGCGTAGCGGGAGCTCCTACAATGAGCAGTTCTTC,CAIRRSGSSYNEQFF
NA,TRBJ1-1,NA,TRBV11-3,TGTGCCAGCAGCTTAGGGGGTGGTGGGAACACTGAAGCTTTCTTT,CASSLGGGGNTEAFF
NA,TRBJ2-1,NA,TRBV19,TGTGCCAGTAGTAGGGCAGAGACCTACAATGAGCAGTTCTTC,CASSRAETYNEQFF
NA,TRBJ2-3,TRBD1,TRBV14,TGTGCCAGCAGCCCAGGGGGCGCGAGGACAGATACGCAGTATTTT,CASSPGGARTDTQYF
NA,TRBJ2-6,TRBD1,TRBV30,TGTGGAACCGGGACAGGGGGAAACTCTGGGGCCAACGTCCTGACTTTC,CGTGTGGNSGANVLTF
NA,TRBJ1-3,NA,TRBV6-1,TGTGCCAGCAGCCGCCCGGACGGTGGAAACACCATATATTTT,CASSRPDGGNTIYF
NA,TRBJ2-1,TRBD2,TRBV7-3,TGTGCCAGCCGCCTAGGGACTAGCGGCAACGATGAGCAGTTCTTC,CASRLGTSGNDEQFF
NA,TRBJ2-7,NA,TRBV14,TGTGCCAGCAGCTCCACGGGAAGGTCCTACGAGCAGTACTTC,CASSSTGRSYEQYF
NA,TRBJ1-1,NA,TRBV28,TGTGCCAGCAGTTTATTTAAAACTTTCTTT,CASSLFKTFF
once,TRBJ2-2,NA,TRBV5-1,TGCGCCAGCAGCCTGGGACGGAGTAACGGGGAGCTGTTTTTT,CASSLGRSNGELFF
NA,TRBJ2-3,NA,TRBV7-9,TGTGCCAGCAGCGCCAATAGCAGGCCGCAGTATTTT,CASSANSRPQYF
NA,TRBJ1-2,NA,TRBV6-1,TGTGCCAGCAGTGAAGGGGTAGTGTTATATGGCTACACCTTC,CASSEGVVLYGYTF
NA,TRBJ2-1,TRBD2,TRBV6-4,TGTGCCAGCAGTACCGGGACTAGCGGCTACAATGAGCAGTTCTTC,CASSTGTSGYNEQFF
NA,TRBJ2-1,TRBD2,TRBV9,TGTGCCAGCAGCGCTAGCGGGAGTCCCTACAATGAGCAGTTCTTC,CASSASGSPYNEQFF
NA,TRBJ2-3,TRBD2,TRBV19,TGTGCCAGTAGTATTGGGGGGGGCACAGATACGCAGTATTTT,CASSIGGGTDTQYF
NA,TRBJ2-3,NA,TRBV7-9,TGTGCCAGCAGCCCCTTTGCCACAGATACGCAGTATTTT,CASSPFATDTQYF
few,TRBJ1-2,NA,TRBV11-2,TGTGCCAGCAGCCCTTCCACAGGACCCTATGGCTACACCTTC,CASSPSTGPYGYTF
once,TRBJ2-7,NA,TRBV7-9,TGTGCCAGCGGAGAAGTCGAGCAGTACTTC,CASGEVEQYF
NA,TRBJ2-2,NA,TRBV5-1,TGCGCCAGCAGCCCCTTTTACACCGGGGAGCTGTTTTTT,CASSPFYTGELFF